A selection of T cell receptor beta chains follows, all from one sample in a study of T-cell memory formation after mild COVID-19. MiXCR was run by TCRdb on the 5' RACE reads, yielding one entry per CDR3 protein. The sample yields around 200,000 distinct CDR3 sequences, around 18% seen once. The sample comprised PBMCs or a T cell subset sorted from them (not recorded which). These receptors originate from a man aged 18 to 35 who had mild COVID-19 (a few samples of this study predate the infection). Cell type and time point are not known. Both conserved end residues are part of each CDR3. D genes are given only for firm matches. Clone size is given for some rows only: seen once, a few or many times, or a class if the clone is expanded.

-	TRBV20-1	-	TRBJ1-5	CSARKGAEGKPQHF	TGCAGTGCTAGAAAAGGGGCGGAGGGGAAGCCCCAGCATTTT
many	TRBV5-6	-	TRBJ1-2	CASSLTVYGYTF	TGTGCCAGCAGCTTAACCGTATATGGCTACACCTTC
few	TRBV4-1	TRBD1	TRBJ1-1	CASSPGQGATTEAFF	TGCGCCAGCAGCCCCGGGCAGGGGGCTACGACTGAAGCTTTCTTT
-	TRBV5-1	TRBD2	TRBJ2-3	CASSFVGGAVDTQYF	TGCGCCAGCAGCTTTGTCGGGGGGGCGGTAGATACGCAGTATTTT
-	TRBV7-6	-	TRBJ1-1	CASSLGTLTEAFF	TGTGCCAGCAGCTTAGGGACCTTAACTGAAGCTTTCTTT
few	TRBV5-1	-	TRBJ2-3	CASSLWSRGITDTQYF	TGCGCCAGCAGCTTGTGGTCGCGGGGCATCACAGATACGCAGTATTTT
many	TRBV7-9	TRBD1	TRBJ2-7	CASSLQGSSYEQYF	TGTGCCAGCAGCCTACAGGGGAGCTCCTACGAGCAGTACTTC
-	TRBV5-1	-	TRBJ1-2	CASSLAVVTRNYGYTF	TGCGCCAGCAGCTTGGCCGTCGTCACACGAAACTATGGCTACACCTTC
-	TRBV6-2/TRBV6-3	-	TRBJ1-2	CASRPDWGYGYTF	TGTGCCAGCAGACCCGACTGGGGCTATGGCTACACCTTC
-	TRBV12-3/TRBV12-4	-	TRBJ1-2	CASSDPGVYGYTF	TGTGCCAGCAGCGATCCCGGGGTCTATGGCTACACCTTC
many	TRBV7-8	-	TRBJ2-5	CASSLRDTKTQYF	TGTGCCAGCAGCCTCAGGGACACAAAGACCCAGTACTTC